This is a list of T cell receptor beta chains from one sample in a study of regulatory T cells in long-lasting Graves disease. From the multiplex PCR reads, TCRdb called clonotypes with MiXCR, one entry per CDR3 protein. In the table there are some 330,000 distinct CDR3 sequences, 12% of which are singletons. These records were also assigned to another study, of T cells in Graves' hyperthyroidism and ophthalmopathy.

The sequenced sample was peripheral blood mononuclear cells (PBMCs), obtained at new diagnosis, from a patient treated with antithyroid drugs. The receptors come from a woman aged 18-35 years with Graves disease. Both conserved end residues are part of each CDR3. A D gene is named only where the DNA matches it firmly. Not all rows give a size; the values are once, few, many and, for expanded clones, a class.

v_gene	abundance	d_gene	j_gene	CDR3aa	CDR3nt
TRBV27	many	TRBD1	TRBJ1-1	CASSSGQKIEAFF	TGTGCCAGCAGTTCGGGACAGAAAATTGAAGCTTTCTTT
TRBV30	many	TRBD2	TRBJ2-2	CAWSQDGGTGELFF	TGTGCCTGGAGTCAGGACGGGGGGACCGGGGAGCTGTTTTTT
TRBV12-3/TRBV12-4	many	TRBD2	TRBJ2-7	CASSLADWTSGASSYEQYF	TGTGCCAGCAGTTTAGCGGATTGGACTAGCGGGGCCAGTTCCTACGAGCAGTACTTC
TRBV6-2/TRBV6-3	many	.	TRBJ1-1	CASSYPSDRTEAFF	TGTGCCAGCAGTTACCCCAGTGATCGCACTGAAGCTTTCTTT
TRBV7-3	many	TRBD2	TRBJ2-1	CASSLSGGQGVEQFF	TGTGCCAGCAGCTTGAGCGGGGGTCAGGGAGTTGAGCAGTTCTTC
TRBV19	many	TRBD2	TRBJ2-2	CASRRAGGLGGELFF	TGTGCCAGTAGACGCGCGGGGGGGCTTGGCGGGGAGCTGTTTTTT
TRBV5-1	many	TRBD1	TRBJ1-1	CASSLAWDSEAFF	TGCGCCAGCAGCTTGGCCTGGGACAGTGAAGCTTTCTTT
TRBV6-2/TRBV6-3	many	.	TRBJ1-1	CASSGYWDTNTEAFF	TGTGCCAGCAGTGGTTACTGGGACACTAACACTGAAGCTTTCTTT
TRBV19	many	TRBD1	TRBJ2-1	CASSTRRWDRSTYNEQFF	TGTGCCAGTAGTACGAGGAGGTGGGACAGAAGCACCTACAATGAGCAGTTCTTC
TRBV6-1	many	TRBD2	TRBJ2-1	CASWGLAETYSYNEQFF	TGTGCCAGTTGGGGACTAGCGGAGACCTACTCCTACAATGAGCAGTTCTTC
TRBV20-1	.	.	TRBJ1-5	CSARFQVGGSNQPQHF	TGCAGTGCTAGGTTCCAGGTGGGTGGGAGCAATCAGCCCCAGCATTTT
TRBV10-3	few	.	TRBJ1-1	CAISALENTEAFF	TGTGCCATCAGTGCCCTAGAGAACACTGAAGCTTTCTTT
TRBV12-3/TRBV12-4	.	.	TRBJ2-3	CASSPPLAGLTDTQYF	TGTGCCAGCAGTCCACCCTTGGCGGGGTTAACAGATACGCAGTATTTT
TRBV6-2/TRBV6-3	many	TRBD1	TRBJ1-6	CASRGGQLNSPLHF	TGTGCCAGCAGGGGGGGACAGCTGAATTCACCCCTCCACTTT
TRBV20-1	many	.	TRBJ1-2	CSAGDGYTF	TGCAGTGCGGGAGATGGCTACACCTTC
TRBV7-9	many	TRBD1	TRBJ1-1	CASSPDREDTEAFF	TGTGCCAGCAGCCCAGACAGGGAGGACACTGAAGCTTTCTTT
TRBV19	few	.	TRBJ1-6	CASSMTSGSPLHF	TGTGCCAGTAGTATGACGTCTGGGTCACCCCTCCACTTT
TRBV15	many	.	TRBJ1-4	CATSRDLTAEKLFF	TGTGCCACCAGCAGAGATTTAACGGCCGAAAAACTGTTTTTT
TRBV28	many	.	TRBJ2-3	CATGGDTQYF	TGTGCCACCGGGGGAGATACGCAGTATTTT
TRBV7-2	many	.	TRBJ1-2	CASKLRMTSNYGYTF	TGTGCCAGCAAATTGAGGATGACCTCTAACTATGGCTACACCTTC
TRBV6-2/TRBV6-3	few	TRBD2	TRBJ2-7	CASSYRTSAYYEQYF	TGTGCCAGCAGTTACCGGACTAGCGCCTACTACGAGCAGTACTTC
TRBV30	few	.	TRBJ2-7	CAWRGTAAYEQYF	TGTGCCTGGCGAGGGACGGCGGCCTACGAGCAGTACTTC
TRBV11-2	few	.	TRBJ2-7	CANRIPAGYEQYF	TGTGCCAACAGGATTCCGGCGGGCTACGAGCAGTACTTC
TRBV12-3/TRBV12-4	many	TRBD2	TRBJ2-1	CASRPTSGRSPEQFF	TGTGCCAGCAGACCCACTAGCGGGAGGTCCCCGGAGCAGTTCTTC
TRBV11-2	.	.	TRBJ2-3	CASSPRDCTDTQYF	TGTGCCAGCAGCCCGAGGGACTGCACAGATACGCAGTATTTT
TRBV19	many	.	TRBJ1-5	CASTRGPDQPQHF	TGTGCCAGTACCAGGGGACCGGATCAGCCCCAGCATTTT
TRBV9	.	TRBD1	TRBJ1-2	CASSVSGTGVYGYTF	TGTGCCAGCAGCGTCTCCGGGACAGGGGTCTATGGCTACACCTTC
TRBV29-1	few	.	TRBJ2-1	CSVKLIRSFEQQFF	TGCAGCGTCAAGCTTATACGGAGTTTCGAACAGCAGTTCTTC
TRBV7-9	many	TRBD1	TRBJ2-1	CASSPRFDQGDYNEQFF	TGTGCCAGCAGCCCCCGGTTTGATCAGGGGGACTACAATGAGCAGTTCTTC
TRBV11-2	few	.	TRBJ1-3	CASSLNTPVHSGNTIYF	TGTGCCAGCAGCCTAAATACGCCGGTCCATTCTGGAAACACCATATATTTT
TRBV20-1	many	.	TRBJ2-2	CSAEEWGTGELFF	TGCAGTGCGGAAGAGTGGGGCACCGGGGAGCTGTTTTTT
TRBV19	.	.	TRBJ1-2	CASSKLSGYDGYTF	TGTGCCAGTAGTAAGTTATCAGGGTATGATGGCTACACCTTC